The present T cell receptor (beta chain) was sequenced within a study of T cell repertoires in cytomegalovirus infection. Whole-study context: Carrying CMV and the relevant HLA type showed in public TCR beta signatures.

Study-level results: The ex vivo response showed dominance by HLA-C-restricted CMV-specific TCR beta clonotypes. Carriers of CMV plus the relevant HLA were identified by cumulative public TCR beta family frequency.

Turning to this clonotype: Antigen unknown.

Using its own MiXCR run on the reads, TCRdb lists one record per CDR3 protein. The sample consists of tens of thousands of distinct CDR3 sequences, roughly 20% of them appearing once. The V gene's germline CDR1 is MNHEY and CDR2 SMNVEV (reference sequence). V lost 0 bases and J lost 10; bases outside the gene matches: 6. The CDR3 totals 15 residues. This chain connects TRBV27 to TRBJ2-1, with 10 positions matching TRBD2. This sample comprised CD8+ T cells from cultured PBMCs, obtained from culture after CMV antigen stimulation. The origin of this receptor is a human donor in good health (CMV status not recorded). Some clones in this sample may be carry-over from other donors' samples. The CDR3, as DNA: TGTGCCAGCAGTTTATCCGGGACTAGCGTTTACGAGCAGTTCTTC. Its translation is CASSLSGTSVYEQFF.